One sample yielded the 30 T cell receptor beta chains listed below, sequenced in a study of T-cell reconstitution after alpha-beta-depleted transplantation in children. TCRbeta library construction was performed incorporating unique molecular identifiers. TCRdb re-called the PCR reads with MiXCR, one entry per CDR3 protein. Here the sample spans roughly 610,000 distinct CDR3 sequences, 10% being singletons. Sequenced material: PBMCs from the stem cell graft donor, taken from the stem cell graft. The receptor source for this set is a human donor who donated a stem cell graft to a child with acute myeloid leukemia.

In its sample, this clonotype was seen a few times. The V and J genes are TRBV6-2 or TRBV6-3 and TRBJ2-4, with D tentatively TRBD1 (6 bases). Germline V gene sequence: CDR1 MNHEY, CDR2 SVGEGT. CDR3 length: 11 amino acids. Trimming took off 7 bases at V and 9 bases at J, with 10 bases between the two ends. CDR3 DNA: TGTGCCAGCACCCAACAGGGCATTCAGTACTTC. It is translated as CASTQQGIQYF.

This clonotype was observed many times. The rearrangement uses TRBV10-3 and TRBJ2-1; 8 positions match TRBD1. Germline V gives CDR1 ENHRY, CDR2 SYGVKD. With V trimmed by 4 bases and J by 15 bases, 8 bases remained unmatched. The length of the CDR3 is 12 residues. CDR3 DNA: TGTGCCATCAGTGTGCTACAGGGGGAGGCGTTCTTC. Translation gives CAISVLQGEAFF.

The chain employs TRBV12-3 or TRBV12-4 and TRBJ1-5; D is perhaps TRBD1 (5 bases). Trimming removed 6 bases from V and 8 bases from J, with 14 bases in between. The CDR3 sequence is 13 residues long. CDR3 loop: CASRDWAGEPQHF. The CDR3 coding sequence is TGTGCCAGCAGAGACTGGGCGGGGGAGCCCCAGCATTTT.

This clonotype has a count of ten or more. The J gene is TRBJ2-7, the V gene TRBV20-1; 9 bases agree with TRBD1. This CDR3 contains 14 residues. The junction had 8 bases not matched to a gene; V was cut back by 5 bases and J by 3 bases. CDR1 and CDR2 (germline): DFQATT, SNEGSKA (reference sequence). This CDR3 is CSARSDRGVYEQYF. In DNA, the CDR3 is TGCAGTGCTCGGTCGGACAGGGGAGTCTACGAGCAGTACTTC.

V usage is TRBV2 and J usage is TRBJ1-1; D gene uncertain. Germline lookup yields CDR1 SNHLY and CDR2 FYNNEI. This CDR3 contains 13 residues. The V gene lost 8 bases and the J gene lost 1 base, with 11 bases spanning the gap. CDR3 loop: CASGPLPNTEAFF. Written as DNA, the CDR3 is TGTGCCAGCGGTCCACTTCCGAACACTGAAGCTTTCTTT.

The sample holds many counts of this clonotype. V usage is TRBV7-2 and J usage is TRBJ2-7; D is ambiguous. The CDR3 totals 12 residues. The germline V gene encodes CDR1 SGHTA and CDR2 FQGNSA. Trimming left V 1 base short and J 7 bases short, with 8 bases between. The CDR3 sequence is CASSLDSWEQYF. CDR3 DNA: TGTGCCAGCAGCTTAGACTCGTGGGAGCAGTACTTC.

Ten or more counts support this clonotype. V and J are TRBV27 and TRBJ2-1, with TRBD2 matching 14 bases. The CDR3 is 15 residues long. V was clipped by 5 bases and J by 7 bases; unmatched bases: 4. Germline CDR1 reads MNHEY; CDR2 reads SMNVEV (reference sequence). CDR3: CASSPGTSGSNEQFF. The CDR3 nucleotides read TGTGCCAGCAGTCCCGGGACTAGCGGGAGTAATGAGCAGTTCTTC.

The sample holds a few counts of this clonotype. The chain combines TRBV4-2 with TRBJ2-7; 7 bases are a match to TRBD1. The length of the CDR3 is 13 residues. Per germline, CDR1 LGHNA and CDR2 YNFKEQ. V gave up 9 bases and J gave up 7 bases; unmatched junction bases: 12. The CDR3 coding sequence is TGTGCCAGTCAGGAGCAGGGGGTAGGGGAGCAGTACTTC. Translating gives CASQEQGVGEQYF.

This chain joins TRBV7-8 and TRBJ2-1; 10 nucleotides agree with TRBD2. The CDR3 is 16 residues long. V dropped 4 bases and J dropped 6; count of bases not matched to a gene: 9. Germline-derived CDR1 and CDR2 are SGHVS and FQNEAQ. The CDR3 here is CASSSYGASGGNEQFF. The CDR3 coding sequence is TGTGCCAGCAGCTCCTATGGGGCTAGCGGGGGCAATGAGCAGTTCTTC.

The rearrangement joins TRBV7-9 to TRBJ2-3, with TRBD2 matching 7 bases. This CDR3 has 17 residues. The germline CDR1 and CDR2 sequences are SEHNR and FQNEAQ (reference sequence). V was clipped by 1 base and J by 3 bases; unmatched bases: 10. The CDR3 nucleotides read TGTGCCAGCAGCTTAGGTCGAGGGGAGGGAGGAACAGATACGCAGTATTTT. The encoded protein is CASSLGRGEGGTDTQYF.

This clonotype was found many times. The V and J genes are TRBV5-6 and TRBJ2-1; D unclear. V lost 0 bases and J lost 6, with 4 bases in between. This CDR3 comprises 12 residues. Germline CDR1 is SGHDT and CDR2 is YYEEEE. The CDR3 sequence: CASSLASNEQFF. In DNA form, the CDR3 reads TGTGCCAGCAGCTTGGCAAGCAATGAGCAGTTCTTC.

Of note for this clonotype: Because it lacks the conserved phenylalanine or tryptophan at the end, this CDR3 is likely a read error. The gene calls are TRBV12-5 and TRBJ1-1; D not resolved. This CDR3 is 14 amino acids long. The ends were cut back, 4 bases at V and 1 base at J, with 10 bases in the middle. Germline V lookup: CDR1 LGHNT, CDR2 FRNRAP. The DNA for the CDR3 is TGTGCTAGTGGTTACGACACCCCGAACACTGAAGCTTTCTTG. Protein: CASGYDTPNTEAFL.

There are a few counts of this clonotype. V is TRBV20-1 and J is TRBJ2-7; possibly TRBD1 for D (5 bases). Germline assignment: CDR1 DFQATT and CDR2 SNEGSKA (reference sequence). V lost 3 bases and J 3 bases, leaving 9 bases between the germline ends. The CDR3 contains 12 residues. CDR3: CSASQGIYEQYF. The DNA for the CDR3 is TGCAGTGCTAGTCAGGGAATCTACGAGCAGTACTTC.

In this sample, this clonotype turned up many times. V is TRBV20-1 and J is TRBJ2-2, with D tentatively TRBD1 (6 bases). This CDR3 spans 13 amino acids. Germline CDR1 reads DFQATT; CDR2 reads SNEGSKA (reference sequence). This chain's CDR3 is CSARRGNTGELFF. Here the CDR3 DNA reads TGCAGCGCCCGCAGGGGAAACACCGGGGAGCTGTTTTTT.

The chain employs TRBV3-1 and TRBJ1-3; no clear D gene. Germline V gene sequence: CDR1 LGHDT, CDR2 YNNKEL (reference sequence). This CDR3 is 15 amino acids long. Between the trimmed V and J ends, which lost 0 bases and 0 bases, there was a span of 6 bases. Written as DNA, the CDR3 is TGTGCCAGCAGCCAAGACTGGGGCTCTGGAAACACCATATATTTT. It yields the protein CASSQDWGSGNTIYF. Full variable domain (missing parts from reference TRBV3-1 and TRBJ1-3): DTAVSQTPKYLVTQMGNDKSIKCEQNLGHDTMYWYKQDSKKFLKIMFSYNNKELIINETVPNRFSPKSPDKAHLNLHINSLELGDSAVYFCASSQDWGSGNTIYFGEGSWLTVV.

This chain uses TRBV20-1 with TRBJ2-6; D is undetermined. Germline CDR1 and CDR2: DFQATT and SNEGSKA (reference sequence). This CDR3 spans 15 amino acids. The ends were cut back, 5 bases at V and 0 bases at J, with 11 bases in the middle. The CDR3 DNA sequence: TGCAGTGCTGCCAGTGTGAACTCTGGGGCCAACGTCCTGACTTTC. Translating it yields CSAASVNSGANVLTF.

This clonotype was detected only a few times. V is TRBV13 and J is TRBJ2-5; 8 bases fit TRBD2. The CDR3 contains 15 residues. The V segment lost 5 bases and the J segment 5 bases; nucleotides outside the gene matches: 10. The V gene's germline CDR1 is PRHDT and CDR2 FYEKMQ (reference sequence). CDR3 DNA sequence: TGTGCCAGCAGCCAAAGGGCGGGGGGCTTGGAGACCCAGTACTTC. Translation: CASSQRAGGLETQYF. The full variable domain, its missing parts supplied by reference TRBV13 and TRBJ2-5, is AAGVIQSPRHLIKEKRETATLKCYPIPRHDTVYWYQQGPGQDPQFLISFYEKMQSDKGSIPDRFSAQQFSDYHSELNMSSLELGDSALYFCASSQRAGGLETQYFGPGTRLLVL.

This clonotype was seen ten or more times. The chain links TRBV5-1 to TRBJ2-2; D is unresolved. V shed 0 bases and J shed 2 bases, with 8 bases lying between them. CDR1 SGHRS and CDR2 YFSETQ come from the germline V gene. This CDR3 region has 15 residues. This CDR3 reads CASSLELHNTGELFF. The DNA for the CDR3 is TGCGCCAGCAGCTTGGAACTCCATAACACCGGGGAGCTGTTTTTT.

This clonotype has at least ten counts. A clone one base away is much larger, so this may be a read error. The chain is built from TRBV7-2 and TRBJ2-2; TRBD1 agrees at 7 bases. The V gene's germline CDR1 is SGHTA and CDR2 FQGNSA. The CDR3 sequence is 15 residues long. Germline trimming cut 2 bases from V and 1 base from J; bases unmatched to any gene: 1. The CDR3 DNA sequence: TGTGCCAGCAGCTTAAGGGGGCAGAACACCGGGGAGCTGTTTTTT. Its protein product is CASSLRGQNTGELFF.

This clonotype was counted only a few times. The chain recombines TRBV12-3 or TRBV12-4 with TRBJ2-1, with 7 nucleotides matching TRBD2. V lost 1 base, J lost 2 bases, and 5 bases stayed unmatched. The CDR3 sequence is 16 residues long. The DNA for the CDR3 is TGTGCCAGCAGTTTAGGGCGGGAGAGCACCTACAATGAGCAGTTCTTC. This encodes CASSLGRESTYNEQFF.

This rearrangement joins TRBV20-1 to TRBJ1-5; no firm D call. In germline, CDR1 is DFQATT, CDR2 SNEGSKA (reference sequence). CDR3 length: 14 residues. Trimming cost V 3 bases and J 0 bases, with 9 bases left between them. The DNA of the CDR3 is TGCAGTGCTAGGACGGCTAATAGCAATCAGCCCCAGCATTTT. Amino acids: CSARTANSNQPQHF.

The chain recombines TRBV9 with TRBJ2-2; unclear D gene. This CDR3 contains 15 residues. Looked up from germline, CDR1 is SGDLS and CDR2 is YYNGEE. V lost 4 bases and J lost 1, with 11 bases in between. The DNA of the CDR3 is TGTGCCAGCAGCCCCACAACGGGGAACACCGGGGAGCTGTTTTTT. Its protein is CASSPTTGNTGELFF.

The chain is built from TRBV7-2 and TRBJ2-2; a weak D match, TRBD2 (6 bases). The CDR3 length is 16 residues. V gave up 1 base and J gave up 5 bases, with 14 bases separating them. CDR1 and CDR2 (germline): SGHTA, FQGNSA. The CDR3 DNA reads TGTGCCAGCAGCTTAGTAGCGGACGCGAGTACCGGGGAGCTGTTTTTT. Translation: CASSLVADASTGELFF.

The rearrangement links TRBV29-1 to TRBJ2-1, with a possible D match to TRBD2 (6 bases). Germline values: CDR1 SQVTM, CDR2 ANQGSEA. CDR3 length equals 15 residues. V lost 1 base and J lost 4, with 14 bases in between. For the CDR3, the DNA is TGCAGCGTTGAAGGGCGTAGCGGAGCGTACAATGAGCAGTTCTTC. Encoded protein: CSVEGRSGAYNEQFF.

The V gene is TRBV7-2, the J gene TRBJ2-5; perhaps TRBD2 as D (6 bases). The CDR3 spans 13 residues. Trimming took 3 bases from V and 5 from J, leaving 10 bases between them. Germline V gene lookup returns CDR1 SGHTA and CDR2 FQGNSA. This CDR3 reads CASSFRRVETQYF. The DNA of the CDR3 is TGTGCCAGCAGCTTTCGGAGGGTGGAGACCCAGTACTTC.

This clonotype has only a few counts. The gene calls are TRBV29-1 and TRBJ2-2; D unresolved. Per germline, CDR1 SQVTM and CDR2 ANQGSEA. Trimming shortened V by 4 bases and J by 0 bases, and 9 bases separated the two germline ends. The CDR3 extends over 14 amino acids. The CDR3, as DNA: TGCAGCGTTGTTCAGGCCGCGAACACCGGGGAGCTGTTTTTT. Translation: CSVVQAANTGELFF.

The sample holds a few counts of this clonotype. This chain's CDR3 is CASSIGYTEAFF. As DNA, the CDR3 is TGTGCCAGTAGTATAGGATACACTGAAGCTTTCTTT. This rearrangement joins TRBV19 to TRBJ1-1; D is unclear. This CDR3 is built from 12 residues. V lost 1 base and J lost 3, with 3 bases in between. The V gene's germline CDR1 is LNHDA and CDR2 SQIVND (reference sequence).

There are a few counts of this clonotype. This chain connects TRBV28 to TRBJ2-7; 11 nucleotides line up with TRBD2. Per germline, CDR1 MDHEN and CDR2 SYDVKM. The CDR3 has 16 residues. The V gene end was trimmed by 3 bases and the J gene end by 1 base; junction bases not matched to a gene: 5. As DNA, the CDR3 is TGTGCCAGCAGTTTTTCTCTAGCGGGAGGTTCCTACGAGCAGTACTTC. Translation: CASSFSLAGGSYEQYF.

The CDR3 region has the DNA TGTGCTAGTGGTTTGGGGAACTCCCAAGAGACCCAGTACTTC. Its protein is CASGLGNSQETQYF. V usage is TRBV12-5 and J usage is TRBJ2-5; D is undetermined. The germline gives CDR1 LGHNT, CDR2 FRNRAP. The CDR3 is made up of 14 amino acids. V lost 1 base to trimming and J lost 1 base, with 7 bases between them.

This clonotype has just a few counts. This CDR3 is CASSLGTSGSGYEQYF. The CDR3 DNA reads as TGTGCCAGCAGCCTGGGGACTAGCGGGAGTGGGTACGAGCAGTACTTC. The V and J genes are TRBV4-2 and TRBJ2-7; 14 positions agree with TRBD2. J lost 4 bases, V lost 4 bases, and 6 bases had no gene match. The length of the CDR3 is 16 residues. In germline, CDR1 is LGHNA, CDR2 YNFKEQ.